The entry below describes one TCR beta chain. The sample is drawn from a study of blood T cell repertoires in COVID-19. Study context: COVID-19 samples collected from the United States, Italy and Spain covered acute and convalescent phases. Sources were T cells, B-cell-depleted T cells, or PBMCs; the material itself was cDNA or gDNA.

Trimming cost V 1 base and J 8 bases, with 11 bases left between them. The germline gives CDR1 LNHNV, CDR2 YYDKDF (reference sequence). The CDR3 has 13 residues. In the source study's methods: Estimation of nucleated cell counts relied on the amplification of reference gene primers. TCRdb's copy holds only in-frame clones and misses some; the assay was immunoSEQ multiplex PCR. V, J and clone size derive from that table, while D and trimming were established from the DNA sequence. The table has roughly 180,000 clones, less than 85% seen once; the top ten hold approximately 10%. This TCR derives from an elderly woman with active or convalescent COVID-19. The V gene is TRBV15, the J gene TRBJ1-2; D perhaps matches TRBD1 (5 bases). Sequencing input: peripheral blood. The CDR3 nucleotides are TGTGCCACCAGCAGAGGCCAGGGTAACGGCTACACCTTC. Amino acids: CATSRGQGNGYTF.